Presented here are 15 T cell receptor beta chains from one specimen sequenced in a study of T cell responses to AZD1222 COVID-19 vaccine. The data were produced by immunoSEQ multiplex PCR, yet TCRdb's version contains in-frame clones alone and is incomplete. The sample carries under 140,000 clones, about 88% recorded once. Source: peripheral blood, taken on day 0 of AZD1222 vaccination. These receptors were obtained from an adult in good health.

The chain links TRBV5-4 to TRBJ1-3; the match to TRBD1 covers 7 bases. Germline V lookup: CDR1 SGHNT, CDR2 YYREEE (reference sequence). This CDR3 has 15 residues. Trimming removed 4 bases from V and 5 bases from J; junction bases left unmatched: 9. The CDR3 DNA is TGTGCCAGCAGCCCAGACAGGGCAGATAGAAACACCATATATTTT. Encoded protein: CASSPDRADRNTIYF.

The chain joins TRBV3-1 (or the pseudogene TRBV3-2) to TRBJ2-5; TRBD2 matches 11 bases. This CDR3 is 15 amino acids long. Germline lookup yields CDR1 LGHDT and CDR2 YNNKEL (reference sequence). V gave up 7 bases and J gave up 5 bases; unmatched junction bases: 9. The CDR3: CASTLNSGGAETQYF. DNA of the CDR3: TGTGCCAGCACCCTTAATAGCGGGGGGGCTGAGACCCAGTACTTC.

The chain uses TRBV5-5 and TRBJ1-3, with D unresolved. CDR3 size: 14 residues. The V end was cut by 0 bases, the J end by 0 bases, with 4 bases between. Germline values: CDR1 SGHKS, CDR2 YYEKEE (reference sequence). CDR3 amino acids: CASSLANSGNTIYF. For the CDR3, the DNA is TGTGCCAGCAGCTTGGCGAACTCTGGAAACACCATATATTTT.

The chain combines TRBV5-4 with TRBJ2-7, with 9 bases lining up with TRBD1. Per germline, CDR1 SGHNT and CDR2 YYREEE (reference sequence). With V trimmed by 4 bases and J by 7 bases, 12 bases remained unmatched. The CDR3 consists of 15 residues. The CDR3 region has the DNA TGTGCCAGCAGCACGCCGGGACAGGGTACAGGGGAGCAGTACTTC. Residues: CASSTPGQGTGEQYF.

V usage is TRBV29-1 and J usage is TRBJ2-7, with 10 bases that match TRBD1. Germline assignment: CDR1 SQVTM and CDR2 ANQGSEA. V shed 2 bases and J 5 bases; nucleotides not matched to a gene: 3. The CDR3 consists of 13 residues. The DNA of the CDR3 is TGCAGCGTTGAACGTGGGACAGGGGACGAGCAGTACTTC. Its translation: CSVERGTGDEQYF.

The V and J genes are TRBV11-2 and TRBJ2-7, with 7 bases that match TRBD2. Germline V gene lookup returns CDR1 SGHAT and CDR2 FQNNGV. The trim removed 5 bases at V and 1 base at J, leaving 5 bases unmatched. This CDR3 contains 14 residues. CDR3 bases: TGTGCCAGCAGCCTTCAACTAGCGTCCTACGAGCAGTACTTC. Its translation: CASSLQLASYEQYF. Supplemented by reference TRBV11-2 and TRBJ2-7, the full variable domain reads EAGVAQSPRYKIIEKRQSVAFWCNPISGHATLYWYQQILGQGPKLLIQFQNNGVVDDSQLPKDRFSAERLKGVDSTLKIQPAKLEDSAVYLCASSLQLASYEQYFGPGTRLTVT.

This clone was picked up a small number of times. The genes are TRBV2 and TRBJ1-1, with no clear D. Germline V gene data show CDR1 as SNHLY and CDR2 as FYNNEI. The CDR3 extends over 13 amino acids. V shed 3 bases and J shed 1 base, with 6 bases lying between them. The CDR3 reads CASSEEQNTEAFF. In nucleotides, the CDR3 is TGTGCCAGCAGTGAGGAGCAGAACACTGAAGCTTTCTTT.

This clone was seen a single time. V gene TRBV19 combines with J gene TRBJ1-5, with a weak D call TRBD1 (5 bases). There are 16 residues in the CDR3. Germline V CDR1 and CDR2: LNHDA, SQIVND (reference sequence). V was clipped by 1 base and J by 1 base, with 11 bases between them. Here the CDR3 DNA reads TGTGCCAGTAGTATAGGAACAGGAGCCAGCAATCAGCCCCAGCATTTT. Translating it yields CASSIGTGASNQPQHF.

The V call is TRBV15, the J call TRBJ1-5; no definite D call. The CDR3 runs 14 residues. The germline V and J ends were trimmed by 1 base and 3 bases, with 7 bases remaining between them. The germline CDR1 and CDR2 sequences are LNHNV and YYDKDF (reference sequence). CDR3 protein: CATSRVGNNQPQHF. In DNA form, the CDR3 reads TGTGCCACCAGCAGAGTCGGGAACAATCAGCCCCAGCATTTT.

The gene calls are TRBV3-1 (or the pseudogene TRBV3-2) and TRBJ1-1; 8 positions match TRBD1. The CDR3 has 16 residues. The V and J ends lost 4 bases and 0 bases, in that order; junction bases with no gene match: 7. Per germline, CDR1 LGHDT and CDR2 YNNKEL (reference sequence). CDR3 in amino acids: CASSRTGSSLNTEAFF. For the CDR3, the DNA is TGTGCCAGCAGCCGGACAGGGTCTTCGCTGAACACTGAAGCTTTCTTT.

The rearrangement links TRBV5-1 to TRBJ2-5; TRBD1 agrees at 8 bases. Germline-derived CDR1 and CDR2 are SGHRS and YFSETQ. This CDR3 region has 15 residues. The V gene end was trimmed by 4 bases and the J gene end by 2 bases; junction bases not matched to a gene: 7. CDR3 nucleotides: TGCGCCAGCAGCGGGTCAGGGGGCTTTCAAGAGACCCAGTACTTC. Amino acid sequence: CASSGSGGFQETQYF.

In this sample, this clone turned up once. The CDR3 DNA sequence: TGTGCCAGCAGCACCCGACAGACCAACACTGAAGCTTTCTTT. Translated: CASSTRQTNTEAFF. The chain recombines TRBV3-1 (or the pseudogene TRBV3-2) with TRBJ1-1; tentative D call: TRBD1 (5 bases). The CDR3 is 14 amino acids. The V gene's germline CDR1 is LGHDT and CDR2 YNNKEL (reference sequence). V lost 5 bases and J lost 2, with 12 bases in between.

The chain is built from TRBV2 and TRBJ2-3, with D possibly being TRBD1 (5 bases). The CDR3 runs 15 residues. V lost 1 base and J lost 4, with 12 bases in between. Looked up from germline, CDR1 is SNHLY and CDR2 is FYNNEI. In DNA form, the CDR3 reads TGTGCCAGCAGTGAAGGACTGGCCAGGGCAGATACGCAGTATTTT. As protein: CASSEGLARADTQYF.

The chain uses TRBV4-2 and TRBJ1-5; possibly TRBD1 for D (6 bases). There are 17 residues in the CDR3. CDR1 is LGHNA and CDR2 is YNFKEQ in the germline V gene. V dropped 0 bases and J dropped 0 bases, with 12 bases sitting between them. The CDR3 loop reads CASSQEGDNYSNQPQHF. The CDR3 DNA follows: TGTGCCAGCAGCCAAGAGGGGGACAATTATAGCAATCAGCCCCAGCATTTT.

The genes are TRBV2 and TRBJ1-5; weak D call: TRBD1 (6 bases). In germline, CDR1 is SNHLY, CDR2 FYNNEI. V dropped 6 bases and J dropped 2 bases, with 17 bases sitting between them. The CDR3 loop spans 16 amino acids. The CDR3 DNA is TGTGCCAGCAGCGGGGGGGCAGGCGTCGGCAATCAGCCCCAGCATTTT. The encoded protein is CASSGGAGVGNQPQHF. The full variable domain, completed using reference TRBV2 and TRBJ1-5, is EPEVTQTPSHQVTQMGQEVILRCVPISNHLYFYWYRQILGQKVEFLVSFYNNEISEKSEIFDDQFSVERPDGSNFTLKIRSTKLEDSAMYFCASSGGAGVGNQPQHFGDGTRLSIL.